This T cell receptor (beta chain) was obtained from a study of response to subunit inactivated influenza vaccine. Findings of the study overall: Few new T cells, the authors suggested, are recruited by each seasonal influenza vaccination.

TCRdb redid the calling of the RT-PCR reads with MiXCR, one entry per CDR3 protein. The sample lists 500,000 to 550,000 distinct CDR3 sequences, less than 10% occurring once. This clonotype was found a few times. Its antigen remains unidentified. CDR1 and CDR2 (germline): SGHRS, YFSETQ. This CDR3 is 13 amino acids long. V was trimmed by 4 bases and J by 5 bases, leaving 12 bases between them. The sample was PBMCs from blood, taken about 23 months after vaccination. The chain is built from TRBV5-1 and TRBJ1-2; D possibly corresponds to TRBD1 (5 bases). The sequence was obtained from a man in his fifties or sixties who received an inactivated influenza vaccine. The CDR3 DNA sequence: TGCGCCAGCAGCGCCGACAGTTCGTATGGCTACACCTTC. It codes for CASSADSSYGYTF. The whole variable domain, remainder taken from reference TRBV5-1 and TRBJ1-2, is KAGVTQTPRYLIKTRGQQVTLSCSPISGHRSVSWYQQTPGQGLQFLFEYFSETQRNKGNFPGRFSGRQFSNSRSEMNVSTLELGDSALYLCASSADSSYGYTFGSGTRLTVV.